The 5 T cell receptor beta chains presented below share a single source sample, sequenced in a study of T-cell memory formation after mild COVID-19. TCRdb re-analysed the 5' RACE reads in MiXCR, keeping a single row per CDR3 protein. The sample shows roughly 250,000 distinct CDR3 sequences, over 15% of them seen only once. The sequenced sample was PBMCs or a T cell subset sorted from them (not recorded which). Receptor source: a man in his late teens or twenties who had mild COVID-19 (a few samples of this study predate the infection). Cell type and time point are not known.

The CDR3 reads CASGRTADKALHF. For the CDR3, the DNA is TGTGCCAGCGGGAGGACGGCGGATAAGGCCCTCCACTTT. The chain links TRBV12-3 or TRBV12-4 to TRBJ1-6, with D unclear. Deletions cut 8 bases from V and 14 bases from J, with 19 bases between. This CDR3 comprises 13 residues.

This clonotype was detected a few times. This chain links TRBV7-9 with TRBJ2-3; 7 bases align to TRBD1. This CDR3 region has 17 residues. Germline V gene lookup returns CDR1 SEHNR and CDR2 FQNEAQ (reference sequence). After removal of 3 bases from V and 0 bases from J, the junction contained 9 bases not matched to a gene. CDR3 protein: CASSFGRDSLSTDTQYF. As DNA, the CDR3 is TGTGCCAGCAGCTTTGGCCGGGACAGCCTTAGCACAGATACGCAGTATTTT.

This chain links TRBV29-1 with TRBJ2-3; TRBD1 aligns across 9 bases. The germline gives CDR1 SQVTM, CDR2 ANQGSEA. V lost 6 bases to trimming and J lost 9 bases; unmatched junction nucleotides: 4. This CDR3 spans 11 amino acids. The CDR3 nucleotides are TGCAGCGTCGGGGACAGGGACACGCAGTATTTT. It is translated as CSVGDRDTQYF.

The chain has TRBV21-1 and TRBJ2-1; TRBD1, the table's D call, was not compared with the DNA. TRBV21-1 is recorded as a pseudogene. The CDR3 length is 14 residues. The CDR3 protein is CASRRDPNSDEQFF. CDR3 bases: TGTGCCAGCCGCCGGGACCCAAACTCCGATGAGCAGTTCTTC.

The V gene is TRBV3-1, the J gene TRBJ2-3; weak D call: TRBD2 (5 bases). Germline V gene sequence: CDR1 LGHDT, CDR2 YNNKEL (reference sequence). V lost 1 base and J lost 4, with 15 bases in between. The CDR3 is made up of 16 amino acids. The CDR3 here is CASSQGSGVRSDTQYF. CDR3 DNA: TGTGCCAGCAGCCAAGGATCCGGGGTGCGGTCAGATACGCAGTATTTT.